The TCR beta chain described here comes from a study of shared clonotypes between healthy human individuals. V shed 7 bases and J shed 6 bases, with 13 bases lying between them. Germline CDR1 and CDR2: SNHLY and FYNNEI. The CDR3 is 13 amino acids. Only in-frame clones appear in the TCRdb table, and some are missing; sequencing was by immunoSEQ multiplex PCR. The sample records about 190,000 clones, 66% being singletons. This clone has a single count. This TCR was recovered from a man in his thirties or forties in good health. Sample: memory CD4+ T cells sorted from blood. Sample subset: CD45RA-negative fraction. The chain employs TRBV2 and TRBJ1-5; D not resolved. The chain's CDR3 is CASTSRLIQPQHF. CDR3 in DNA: TGTGCCAGCACCAGTAGGTTGATTCAGCCCCAGCATTTT. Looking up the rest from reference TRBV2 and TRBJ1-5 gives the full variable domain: EPEVTQTPSHQVTQMGQEVILRCVPISNHLYFYWYRQILGQKVEFLVSFYNNEISEKSEIFDDQFSVERPDGSNFTLKIRSTKLEDSAMYFCASTSRLIQPQHFGDGTRLSIL.